Below, 20 T cell receptor beta chains from the same sample are listed, as sequenced in a study of human T cells and chemical hapten exposure. One entry per CDR3 protein results from TCRdb running MiXCR on the RACE reads. This table has some 90,000 distinct CDR3 sequences, about 10% appearing once. The time point: patch test 2, 6 weeks after DPC sensitization. The treatment was: therapeutic diphenylcyclopropenone sensitization with weekly scalp DPC. Specimen: whole blood, collected in connection with sensitization to the hapten diphenylcyclopropenone (DPC). Receptors originate from a woman aged 40 to 55 with alopecia areata. Some clones in this sample may be carry-over from other donors' samples.

The rearrangement uses TRBV7-9 and TRBJ2-1, with D maybe TRBD2 (6 bases). CDR1 is SEHNR, CDR2 FQNEAQ, per germline (reference sequence). Trimming removed 5 bases from V and 5 bases from J, with 16 bases in between. This CDR3 contains 15 residues. The CDR3 reads CASSPGTLPNNEQFF. In DNA form, the CDR3 reads TGTGCCAGCAGCCCGGGGACTTTACCGAACAATGAGCAGTTCTTC. The full variable domain, with the rest looked up from reference TRBV7-9 and TRBJ2-1, is DTGVSQNPRHKITKRGQNVTFRCDPISEHNRLYWYRQTLGQGPEFLTYFQNEAQLEKSRLLSDRFSAERPKGSFSTLEIQRTEQGDSAMYLCASSPGTLPNNEQFFGPGTRLTVL.

The chain is built from TRBV11-2 and TRBJ2-1, with D perhaps given as TRBD1 or TRBD2 (6 bases each). Germline V lookup: CDR1 SGHAT, CDR2 FQNNGV. This CDR3 has 14 amino acids. V was pared by 5 bases and J by 4 bases, with 12 bases between. The CDR3 bases are TGTGCCAGCAGCCCTCAGGGGAGGTACAATGAGCAGTTCTTC. The encoded protein is CASSPQGRYNEQFF.

This clonotype was picked up many times. The chain recombines TRBV5-6 with TRBJ2-1; 14 bases fit TRBD2. The V segment lost 3 bases and the J segment 7 bases; nucleotides outside the gene matches: 6. The V gene's germline CDR1 is SGHDT and CDR2 YYEEEE. CDR3 length: 16 residues. The CDR3 spells CASSYRTSGRLNEQFF. The CDR3, as DNA: TGTGCCAGCAGCTACCGGACTAGCGGGAGGTTGAATGAGCAGTTCTTC.

This clonotype has a handful of counts. The gene calls are TRBV11-1 and TRBJ2-1; 11 nucleotides line up with TRBD2. Germline assignment: CDR1 SGHAT and CDR2 FQDESV (reference sequence). The J segment lost 15 bases and the V segment lost 5 bases, leaving 12 bases of the junction unmatched. The CDR3 has 14 residues. The CDR3 loop reads CASSQKLAGGSPFF. The CDR3, as DNA: TGTGCCAGCAGCCAAAAGCTAGCGGGGGGTAGTCCGTTCTTC.

There are many counts of this clonotype. This chain links TRBV3-1 with TRBJ2-2; D not certain. V lost 1 base and J lost 14, with 8 bases in between. The CDR3 is made up of 11 amino acids. Germline CDR1 reads LGHDT; CDR2 reads YNNKEL (reference sequence). The CDR3 here is CASSQATALFF. The CDR3 DNA is TGTGCCAGCAGCCAAGCCACAGCTCTGTTTTTT.

V usage is TRBV6-5 and J usage is TRBJ2-5; 7 bases map to TRBD2. The CDR3 sequence is 15 residues long. Trimming removed 7 bases from V and 2 bases from J; junction bases left unmatched: 10. Germline V CDR1 and CDR2: MNHEY, SVGAGI. The CDR3 bases are TGTGCCAGCAAGCGGGGCACCAGAGATCAAGAGACCCAGTACTTC. Its protein product is CASKRGTRDQETQYF.

This clonotype was detected many times. This chain links TRBV20-1 with TRBJ2-3, with D unresolved. Per germline, CDR1 DFQATT and CDR2 SNEGSKA (reference sequence). Trimming shortened V by 5 bases and J by 1 base, and 10 bases separated the two germline ends. This CDR3 is built from 13 residues. The CDR3 sequence is CSAPVMGTDTQYF. The DNA of the CDR3 is TGCAGTGCTCCGGTGATGGGCACAGATACGCAGTATTTT.

This clonotype was picked up a small number of times. The rearrangement links TRBV7-2 to TRBJ2-3; D perhaps matches TRBD2 (5 bases). This CDR3 has 16 residues. Germline V gene lookup returns CDR1 SGHTA and CDR2 FQGNSA. V was shortened by 3 bases and J by 4 bases, with 17 bases between the two germline ends. CDR3 loop: CASSLLGHGVADTQYF. The DNA for the CDR3 is TGTGCCAGCAGCTTGTTAGGTCACGGGGTGGCAGATACGCAGTATTTT.

This clonotype has at least ten counts. The chain employs TRBV20-1 and TRBJ2-1; 8 positions agree with TRBD2. The germline gives CDR1 DFQATT, CDR2 SNEGSKA (reference sequence). The CDR3 has 15 residues. The J segment lost 7 bases and the V segment lost 0 bases, leaving 8 bases of the junction unmatched. DNA of the CDR3: TGCAGTGCTAGAGATGCCCGGGAGGGCCCGAATGAGCAGTTCTTC. Amino acid sequence: CSARDAREGPNEQFF.

This clonotype was recorded at least ten times. J is TRBJ2-1 and V is TRBV18, with no clear D. V was cut by 6 bases and J by 0 bases, with 12 bases left in between. The germline CDR1 and CDR2 sequences are KGHSH and LQKENI. The CDR3 is 15 residues long. CDR3 sequence: CASSPYPTSYNEQFF. The CDR3 bases are TGTGCCAGCTCTCCATACCCGACCTCCTACAATGAGCAGTTCTTC.

Ten or more counts support this clonotype. The V and J genes are TRBV2 and TRBJ2-1; 7 bases match TRBD2. The germline V gene has CDR1 SNHLY and CDR2 FYNNEI. The CDR3 is 15 residues long. Trimming cost V 4 bases and J 0 bases; bases outside gene matches: 3. The CDR3 spells CASSGASGSYNEQFF. The CDR3 nucleotides are TGTGCCAGCAGTGGGGCTAGCGGCTCCTACAATGAGCAGTTCTTC.

This clonotype was counted ten times or more. The chain is built from TRBV29-1 and TRBJ2-1; TRBD2 is a possible D gene (7 bases). The V end was cut by 7 bases, the J end by 0 bases, with 16 bases between. The germline V gene encodes CDR1 SQVTM and CDR2 ANQGSEA. The CDR3 length is 15 residues. CDR3 bases: TGCAGCGCGAGGCGGGGGCAAGTCTCCTACAATGAGCAGTTCTTC. Amino acids: CSARRGQVSYNEQFF.

To note about this clonotype: This may stem from a read error, because a much larger clone lies one nucleotide away. The chain couples TRBV20-1 to TRBJ1-1; D is unclear. Germline assignment: CDR1 DFQATT and CDR2 SNEGSKA (reference sequence). CDR3 length: 13 residues. The CDR3 DNA reads as TGCAGTGCTAGAGGGCCGGAGAACACTGGAGCTTTCTTT. As protein: CSARGPENTGAFF.

About this clonotype: An end of the junction does not agree with germline; a read error may underlie this. The chain joins TRBV7-2 to TRBJ1-5; D is possibly TRBD1 (6 bases). Germline-derived CDR1 and CDR2 are SGHTA and FQGNSA. There are 15 residues in the CDR3. The CDR3 loop is CVSSSQTGSNQPQHF. As DNA, the CDR3 is TGTGTCAGCAGCAGCCAGACAGGTAGCAATCAGCCCCAGCATTTT.

This clonotype was found many times. The V and J genes are TRBV3-1 and TRBJ1-2, with D unclear. The CDR3 has 12 residues. V dropped 4 bases and J dropped 7 bases, with 10 bases sitting between them. CDR1 is LGHDT and CDR2 is YNNKEL in the germline V gene (reference sequence). The CDR3 spells CASSPTKGGYTF. The CDR3 DNA follows: TGTGCCAGCAGCCCAACGAAGGGTGGCTACACCTTC.

This clonotype was recorded at least ten times. The V gene is TRBV20-1, the J gene TRBJ2-1; 8 positions agree with TRBD2. CDR3 length: 16 residues. Losses at the gene ends were 2 bases for V and 5 bases for J; bases not matched to a gene: 11. Germline V gene sequence: CDR1 DFQATT, CDR2 SNEGSKA (reference sequence). The CDR3 spells CSARPREAGANNEQFF. Here the CDR3 DNA reads TGCAGTGCTAGACCCCGGGAAGCGGGGGCAAACAATGAGCAGTTCTTC.

This clonotype was detected ten times or more. The genes are TRBV12-3 or TRBV12-4 and TRBJ1-4, with no clear D. This CDR3 has 14 amino acids. V was clipped by 6 bases and J by 8 bases, with 16 bases between them. The DNA for the CDR3 is TGTGCCAGCAGCTACCCCGGCCTGGGGGAAAAACTGTTTTTT. Protein sequence: CASSYPGLGEKLFF.

This clonotype was observed many times. The genes are TRBV7-8 and TRBJ2-7, with D unresolved. The CDR3 loop spans 14 amino acids. V lost 5 bases and J 7 bases, leaving 18 bases between the germline ends. Germline assignment: CDR1 SGHVS and CDR2 FQNEAQ. CDR3 nucleotide sequence: TGTGCCAGCAGCAACAGAGCCTGGGCGTGGGAGCAGTACTTC. This sequence encodes CASSNRAWAWEQYF.

This clonotype was recorded a few times. This chain links TRBV12-3 or TRBV12-4 with TRBJ2-5, with 10 bases fitting TRBD1. The V segment lost 4 bases and the J segment 1 base; nucleotides outside the gene matches: 3. This CDR3 contains 15 residues. In DNA, the CDR3 is TGTGCCAGCAGTTGGACAGGGGGTCCCCAAGAGACCCAGTACTTC. Encoded protein: CASSWTGGPQETQYF.

This clonotype was seen a few times. In nucleotides, the CDR3 is TGCGCCAGCAGCTTCGTCTCGGCGGGGCAAGAGACCCAGTACTTC. It specifies CASSFVSAGQETQYF. This chain uses TRBV5-1 with TRBJ2-5; D may be TRBD2 (6 bases). The CDR3 is 15 amino acids. The V gene's germline CDR1 is SGHRS and CDR2 YFSETQ. Trimming cost V 2 bases and J 2 bases, with 13 bases left between them. Filled out from reference TRBV5-1 and TRBJ2-5, the complete variable domain reads KAGVTQTPRYLIKTRGQQVTLSCSPISGHRSVSWYQQTPGQGLQFLFEYFSETQRNKGNFPGRFSGRQFSNSRSEMNVSTLELGDSALYLCASSFVSAGQETQYFGPGTRLLVL.